Each of the 15 T cell receptor beta chains below was sequenced from the same sample in a study of STAT5B mutations in CD4+ large granular lymphocyte leukemia. Profiling relied on immunoSEQ multiplex PCR, and the TCRdb table lists in-frame clones only, not all of them. Of some 23,000 clones detected, approximately 81% appear once; the ten largest clones hold roughly 0.4%. Sequences were obtained from CD4+ T cells from blood buffy coats. All receptors derive from a human donor in good health.

The rearrangement joins TRBV5-1 to TRBJ2-1, with TRBD1 matching over 12 bases. V gave up 4 bases and J gave up 8 bases; unmatched junction bases: 7. This CDR3 comprises 15 residues. Per germline, CDR1 SGHRS and CDR2 YFSETQ. The CDR3 loop is CASSPGTGGPYEQFF. CDR3 nucleotide sequence: TGCGCCAGCAGCCCCGGGACAGGGGGCCCCTATGAGCAGTTCTTC.

There are a few counts of this clone. The genes are TRBV30 and TRBJ1-5; 10 bases line up with TRBD1. Germline CDR1 and CDR2: GTSNPN and SVGIG (reference sequence). Unmatched junction bases numbered 8, after V lost 1 base and J lost 8 bases. This CDR3 is 15 amino acids long. The CDR3 here is CAWSGGQGVAEPQHF. Here the CDR3 DNA reads TGTGCCTGGAGTGGAGGACAGGGGGTAGCAGAGCCCCAGCATTTT.

This chain joins TRBV2 and TRBJ2-7; 11 nucleotides align to TRBD1. Germline V gene data show CDR1 as SNHLY and CDR2 as FYNNEI. V lost 6 bases, J lost 9 bases, and 13 bases stayed unmatched. The CDR3 spans 15 residues. As DNA, the CDR3 is TGTGCCAGCAGATCGGCGGGACAGGGGGGACTCGGGCAGTACTTC. This codes for CASRSAGQGGLGQYF.

This clone was picked up a small number of times. The V call is TRBV6-1, the J call TRBJ2-7; D unresolved. The CDR3 length is 13 residues. V was trimmed by 4 bases and J by 2 bases, leaving 9 bases between them. Germline CDR1 MNHNS, CDR2 SASEGT. The CDR3 DNA is TGTGCCAGCAGTGTGGACGGAGCCTACGAGCAGTACTTC. Translation: CASSVDGAYEQYF.

The J gene is TRBJ2-1, the V gene TRBV6-1; 7 bases are a match to TRBD2. V shed 4 bases and J 8 bases; nucleotides not matched to a gene: 8. Germline V CDR1 and CDR2: MNHNS, SASEGT. The CDR3 runs to 14 residues. Here the CDR3 DNA reads TGTGCCAGCAGTGGGACTAGTTGGGTTGATGAGCAGTTCTTC. Its translation is CASSGTSWVDEQFF.

This clone was seen more than once but under ten times. The V and J genes are TRBV6-5 and TRBJ2-7, with 8 positions matching TRBD1. V trimming: 4 bases; J trimming: 7 bases; junction bases outside the gene matches: 12. The CDR3 is made up of 15 amino acids. Germline V gene sequence: CDR1 MNHEY, CDR2 SVGAGI. CDR3 bases: TGTGCCAGCAGTTCTACAGGGGGAGACGACCGGGAGCAGTACTTC. This encodes CASSSTGGDDREQYF.

The CDR3 region has the DNA TGTGCCAGCAGCTTAATGGCTTACGAGCAGTACTTC. Translating it yields CASSLMAYEQYF. The chain recombines TRBV11-3 with TRBJ2-7; the D is unclear. CDR3 length equals 12 residues. Trimming pared 2 bases from V and 4 bases from J, leaving 6 bases between. CDR1 is SGHNT, CDR2 YENEEA, per germline.

The J gene is TRBJ1-1, the V gene TRBV5-4, with D uncertain. The CDR3 contains 14 residues. Trimming pared 0 bases from V and 3 bases from J, leaving 9 bases between. The germline gives CDR1 SGHNT, CDR2 YYREEE (reference sequence). The CDR3: CASSLVGYDTEAFF. CDR3 sequence (DNA): TGTGCCAGCAGCTTGGTGGGTTATGACACTGAAGCTTTCTTT.

The chain employs TRBV6-5 and TRBJ2-5; possibly TRBD1 or TRBD2 for D (6 bases each). Trimming left V 4 bases short and J 1 base short, with 13 bases between. Germline V lookup: CDR1 MNHEY, CDR2 SVGAGI. CDR3 length: 15 amino acids. CDR3 loop: CASSSLGGIQETQYF. DNA of the CDR3: TGTGCCAGCAGTTCCTTGGGGGGCATCCAAGAGACCCAGTACTTC.

The chain joins TRBV9 to TRBJ2-2; D not certain. V was clipped by 2 bases and J by 1 base, with 0 bases between them. This CDR3 is 12 amino acids long. The germline CDR1 and CDR2 sequences are SGDLS and YYNGEE. CDR3 sequence reads: CASSVNTGELFF. The DNA of the CDR3 is TGTGCCAGCAGCGTGAACACCGGGGAGCTGTTTTTT. Complete variable domain (other parts from reference TRBV9 and TRBJ2-2): DSGVTQTPKHLITATGQRVTLRCSPRSGDLSVYWYQQSLDQGLQFLIQYYNGEERAKGNILERFSAQQFPDLHSELNLSSLELGDSALYFCASSVNTGELFFGEGSRLTVL.

The rearrangement joins TRBV11-3 to TRBJ2-2, with TRBD2 matching 13 bases. Losses at the gene ends were 4 bases for V and 6 bases for J; bases not matched to a gene: 8. The CDR3 sequence is 17 residues long. The germline V gene has CDR1 SGHNT and CDR2 YENEEA. Written as DNA, the CDR3 is TGTGCCAGCAGCTCGCCCGGGACTAGCGGGATGGCCGGGGAGCTGTTTTTT. It is translated as CASSSPGTSGMAGELFF. The whole variable domain, filled in from reference TRBV11-3 and TRBJ2-2, reads EAGVVQSPRYKIIEKKQPVAFWCNPISGHNTLYWYLQNLGQGPELLIRYENEEAVDDSQLPKDRFSAERLKGVDSTLKIQPAELGDSAVYLCASSSPGTSGMAGELFFGEGSRLTVL.

This chain connects TRBV5-1 to TRBJ1-2, with a possible D match to TRBD1 (6 bases). The ends were cut back, 1 base at V and 7 bases at J, with 11 bases in the middle. The CDR3 covers 13 residues. Germline V lookup: CDR1 SGHRS, CDR2 YFSETQ. CDR3 coding DNA: TGCGCCAGCAGCTTGTCAGGGGATTCTGGCTACACCTTC. Translated, it gives CASSLSGDSGYTF.

CDR3 sequence: CASSRSRPASRYTF. CDR3 bases: TGTGCCAGCAGTCGTTCCAGGCCCGCATCCCGCTACACCTTC. This sequence joins TRBV14 and TRBJ1-2; D call uncertain. V lost 6 bases, J lost 9 bases, and 20 bases lay in between. The CDR3 has 14 amino acids. Germline V gene sequence: CDR1 SGHDN, CDR2 FVKESK.

This chain uses TRBV10-1 with TRBJ2-7; TRBD1 might be the D (5 bases). Germline values: CDR1 WNHNN, CDR2 SYGVQD (reference sequence). Trimming pared 5 bases from V and 0 bases from J, leaving 11 bases between. This CDR3 has 14 amino acids. CDR3 DNA: TGCGCCAGCAGTTCAAACAGGCACTCCTACGAGCAGTACTTC. Amino acids: CASSSNRHSYEQYF.

This clone has a handful of counts. The J gene is TRBJ1-4, the V gene TRBV5-5; maybe TRBD1 (5 bases). CDR3 size: 14 residues. CDR1 is SGHKS and CDR2 is YYEKEE in the germline V gene (reference sequence). V lost 5 bases to trimming and J lost 2 bases, with 10 bases between them. For the CDR3, the DNA is TGTGCCAGCAGTGGAGGGGTGACTAATGAAAAACTGTTTTTT. Its protein product is CASSGGVTNEKLFF.